This T cell receptor (beta chain) emerged from a study of blood T cell repertoires in COVID-19 (dated by TCRdb to about 2020). About the study as a whole: The collaborator samples originated in the United States, Italy and Spain and spanned the acute and convalescent phases of COVID-19. The material from the prospective study consisted of cDNA or gDNA derived from T cells, B-cell-depleted T cells, or PBMCs. Where HLA class I and class II types were available, the types were taken from metadata supplied by the sample provider, not from assay-based typing. A freely available public database, intended as a resource for researchers studying the immune response to SARS-CoV-2, is where the repertoires were released. The samples were drawn from the first 160 participants of the ongoing ImmuneRACE study and from under 1,500 subjects provided by 6 global collaborators. A de-identified subject ID, COVID-19 status, age in years and sex were almost always included in the sample metadata. Subjects who had been exposed to COVID-19, were actively infected with it, or had recovered from it provided the deeply sampled blood TCRbeta repertoires that made up the dataset.

In the prospective study, participants were about 18 to 90 years old, resided in about two dozen geographic areas of the United States, and were enrolled through a virtual design. In the prospective study, cohorts were assigned on the basis of participant-reported clinical history obtained from a screening survey and a study questionnaire. Recovered participants in ImmuneRACE Cohort 3 were defined as having two consecutive negative NP/OP PCR tests, clearance from a healthcare professional, or resolution of symptoms. Each participant in the prospective study had whole blood, serum and a nasopharyngeal or oropharyngeal swab collected by mobile phlebotomists. Participants in the prospective study had the option to provide additional blood draws and questionnaires over a roughly two-month period. Before DNA extraction, prospective study blood samples were shipped either frozen or at room temperature.

The immunoSEQ Assay, a bias-controlled multiplex PCR, was used to amplify TCRbeta CDR3 regions from genomic DNA. The study's own analysis went as follows. The number of nucleated cells in each sample was estimated from the amplification of reference gene primers within the assay. Sequence reads were collapsed and filtered to measure the absolute abundance of every unique TCRbeta CDR3 rearrangement. Productive Simpson clonality was computed per sample as the square root of Simpson's diversity index over productive rearrangements. TCRdb took this table from immuneACCESS and kept in-frame rearrangements with V and J called. Such tables lack part of the clones; where checked against another copy, unresolved V genes explain under half of the gap, and the rest is unexplained. The V and J calls and clone size are taken from that table; D and trimming were inferred from the DNA. Across this sample there are about 480,000 clones, with about 85% seen only once. Jointly, the top ten make up 6.5% to 8.5% of the sample.

Study-level results and caveats: Clinical and demographic metadata were provided uncurated, with the amount varying by source and participant.

CDR1 and CDR2 are read off the germline V gene as SGHRS and YFSETQ. The CDR3 runs 14 amino acids, cysteine and phenylalanine included. Of the read, only the CDR3 DNA is kept; its 42 bases are in frame from base 1. V is trimmed back by 1 base and J by 5 bases, and the junction contains 2 bases that no gene match accounts for. As concerns this clone: The clone's antigen remains unknown. Per-base quality was not reported, and no clone a single base away is much larger than it.

Sequenced sample: PBMCs or T cells enriched from blood (not recorded which). The clonotype comes from a woman aged 55-69 years who had recovered from COVID-19. The chain is encoded by TRBV5-1 joined to TRBJ2-3; 9 central nucleotides agree with TRBD2. The nucleotides are TGCGCCAGCAGCTTGATAGCGGGGGTAGATACGCAGTATTTT. It codes for CASSLIAGVDTQYF. The CDR3 plus the reference TRBV5-1 and TRBJ2-3 genes for the other parts give the full variable domain: KAGVTQTPRYLIKTRGQQVTLSCSPISGHRSVSWYQQTPGQGLQFLFEYFSETQRNKGNFPGRFSGRQFSNSRSEMNVSTLELGDSALYLCASSLIAGVDTQYFGPGTRLTVL.